This T cell receptor beta chain was obtained from a study of shared clonotypes between healthy human individuals. The overall study: A donor's plate count was three for CD4 naive and three for CD4 memory; CD8 naive had two and CD8 memory one.

To note about this clone: Its antigen remains unknown.

Repertoires were generated with immunoSEQ multiplex PCR, while TCRdb's copy carries only in-frame clones and drops some. The sample has approximately 590,000 clones; 95% to 96% are singletons. CD8 cells classed as naive were CD45RO-negative and positively selected for CCR7, excluding terminally differentiated effector memory CD45RA+ cells. Germline V gene sequence: CDR1 MNHEY, CDR2 SMNVEV (reference sequence). The CDR3 covers 16 residues. V lost 7 bases, J lost 2 bases, and 10 bases stayed unmatched. Study-level findings and limits: It was the non-shared clonotypes that had lower generation probabilities than clonotypes shared by all four donors.

This clonotype was obtained from a woman aged 25 to 39 in good health. V is TRBV27 and J is TRBJ2-1; 8 bases align to TRBD2. The sequenced sample was naive CD8+ T cells sorted from blood. The CDR3 loop is CASNSLAGTPYNEQFF. In nucleotides, the CDR3 is TGTGCCAGCAACTCCTTAGCGGGAACGCCCTACAATGAGCAGTTCTTC.